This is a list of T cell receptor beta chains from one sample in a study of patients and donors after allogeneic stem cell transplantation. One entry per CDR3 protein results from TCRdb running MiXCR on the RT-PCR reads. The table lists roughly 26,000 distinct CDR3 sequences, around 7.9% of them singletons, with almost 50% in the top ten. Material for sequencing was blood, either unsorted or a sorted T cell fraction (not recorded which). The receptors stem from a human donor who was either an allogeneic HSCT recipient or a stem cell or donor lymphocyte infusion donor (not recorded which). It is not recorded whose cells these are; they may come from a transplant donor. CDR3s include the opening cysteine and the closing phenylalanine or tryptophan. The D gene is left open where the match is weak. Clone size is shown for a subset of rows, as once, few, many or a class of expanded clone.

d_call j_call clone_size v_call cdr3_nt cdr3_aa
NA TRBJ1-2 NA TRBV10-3 TGTGCCATCTCCCCCGACAGCCTACTTAACTATGGCTACACCTTC CAISPDSLLNYGYTF
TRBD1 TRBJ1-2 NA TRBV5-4 TGTGCCAGCAGCTTGGGGACAGGGAGAAACGGCTACACCTTC CASSLGTGRNGYTF
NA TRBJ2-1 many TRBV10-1 TGCGCCAGCAGTGAAGGGGCGCAGTTTGGCTCCTACAATGAGCAGTTCTTC CASSEGAQFGSYNEQFF
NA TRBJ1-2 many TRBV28 TGTGCCAGCACCTATATTCAGGACTATGGCTACACCTTC CASTYIQDYGYTF
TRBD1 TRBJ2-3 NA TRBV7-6 TGTGCCAGCAGCCTCGGACAGGGCGGCACAGATACGCAGTATTTT CASSLGQGGTDTQYF
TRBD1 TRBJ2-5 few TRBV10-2 TGCGCCAGCAGTCGGGACAGGTATGAAGAGACCCAGTACTTC CASSRDRYEETQYF
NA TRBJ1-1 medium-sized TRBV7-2 TGTGCCAGCAGCCCCGGGGAGTGGGACAAGGAAGCTTTCTTT CASSPGEWDKEAFF
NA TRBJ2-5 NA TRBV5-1 TGCGCCAGCAGCACTGGATTAGCGGAGACCCAGTACTTC CASSTGLAETQYF
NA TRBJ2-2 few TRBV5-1 TGCGCCTCTACTCCGTCAGGGAGGAACACCGGGGAGCTGTTTTTT CASTPSGRNTGELFF
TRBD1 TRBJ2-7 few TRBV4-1 TGCGCCAGCAGCCAAGGTGGGGGACAGGGGGTATACGAGCAGTACTTC CASSQGGGQGVYEQYF
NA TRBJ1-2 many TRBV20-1 TGCAGTGCTAGGCAGCCGGGAACTAACTATGGCTACACCTTC CSARQPGTNYGYTF
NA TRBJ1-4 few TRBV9 TGTGCCAGCAGCGCCCCCTCGGGGGGAAATGAAAAACTGTTTTTT CASSAPSGGNEKLFF
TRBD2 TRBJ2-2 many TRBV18 TGTGCCAGCTCAGCCGGACTAGCGGGAGACTCCGGGGAGCTGTTTTTT CASSAGLAGDSGELFF
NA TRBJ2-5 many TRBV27 TGTGCCAGCAGTTTAAGGAGGGATGAGACCCAGTACTTC CASSLRRDETQYF
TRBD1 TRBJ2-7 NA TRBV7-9 TGTGCCAGCAGCCCGCAGGGGGAGTCCTACGAGCAGTACTTC CASSPQGESYEQYF
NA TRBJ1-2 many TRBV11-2 TGTGCCAGCAGCCGGCTAACCTATGGCTACACCTTC CASSRLTYGYTF
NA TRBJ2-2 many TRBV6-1 TGTGCCAGCAGTCGGGTGTTACTGGGGGGTTTCCCCGGGGAGCTGTTTTTT CASSRVLLGGFPGELFF
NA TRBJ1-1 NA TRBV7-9 TGCGTGAACAGCTTGGTGTCGGCAGGTCCCTTAGACACTGAAGCTTTCTTT CVNSLVSAGPLDTEAFF
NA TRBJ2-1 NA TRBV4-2 TGTGCCAGCACGAGCGGTAACTCCTACAATGAGCAGTTCTTC CASTSGNSYNEQFF
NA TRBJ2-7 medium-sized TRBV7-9 TGTGCCAGCACCCCGCCCTGGGGCACCTACGAGCAGTACTTC CASTPPWGTYEQYF
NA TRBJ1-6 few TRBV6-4 TGTGCCAGCACCCCAGGAAAGGCCTATAATTCACCCCTCCACTTT CASTPGKAYNSPLHF
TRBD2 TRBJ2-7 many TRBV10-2 TGCGCCAGCAGTGAGGAGGCTAGCGGTGAGCAGTACTTC CASSEEASGEQYF
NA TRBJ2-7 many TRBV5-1 TGCGCCAGCAGCGATCCCGGGCCTTCGCACGAGCAGTACTTC CASSDPGPSHEQYF
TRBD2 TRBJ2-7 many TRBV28 TGTGCCAGCAGTCCCCCGCAGCGGGGACTATACTACGAGCAGTACTTC CASSPPQRGLYYEQYF
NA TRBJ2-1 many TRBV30 TGTGCCCGGTCGGGGCGGGGCTTCTACAATGAGCAGTTCTTC CARSGRGFYNEQFF